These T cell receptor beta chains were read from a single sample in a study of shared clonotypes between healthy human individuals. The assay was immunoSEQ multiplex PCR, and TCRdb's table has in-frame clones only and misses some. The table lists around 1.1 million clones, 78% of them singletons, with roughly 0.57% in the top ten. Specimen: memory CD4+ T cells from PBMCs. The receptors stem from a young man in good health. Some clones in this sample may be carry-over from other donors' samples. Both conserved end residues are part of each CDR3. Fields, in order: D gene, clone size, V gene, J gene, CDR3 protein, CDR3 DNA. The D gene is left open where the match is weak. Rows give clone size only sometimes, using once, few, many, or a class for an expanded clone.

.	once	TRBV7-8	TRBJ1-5	CASSLGPHPPQHF	TGTGCCAGCAGCTTGGGCCCTCACCCGCCCCAGCATTTT
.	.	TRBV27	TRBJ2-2	CASRPPGSGSGTGELFF	TGTGCCAGCAGGCCCCCCGGCTCGGGGTCTGGCACCGGGGAGCTGTTTTTT
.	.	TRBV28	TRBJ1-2	CASSLGSDYGYTF	TGTGCCAGCAGTTTAGGCTCAGATTATGGCTACACCTTC
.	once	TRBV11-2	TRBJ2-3	CASSLGVDTQYF	TGTGCCAGCAGCTTAGGGGTAGATACGCAGTATTTT
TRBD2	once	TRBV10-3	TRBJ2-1	CAISSLAGESSSYNEQFF	TGTGCCATCAGCTCACTAGCGGGAGAATCCAGCTCCTACAATGAGCAGTTCTTC
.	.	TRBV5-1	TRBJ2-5	CASSFGSSTGMETQYF	TGCGCCAGCAGCTTCGGTTCCTCAACCGGGATGGAGACCCAGTACTTC
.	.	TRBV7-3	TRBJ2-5	CASSFGREETQYF	TGTGCCAGCAGCTTTGGGCGGGAAGAGACCCAGTACTTC
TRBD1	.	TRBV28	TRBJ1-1	CASSPPGTGEAFF	TGTGCCAGCAGCCCACCGGGGACAGGGGAAGCTTTCTTT
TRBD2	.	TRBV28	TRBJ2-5	CASSWTGLKETQYF	TGTGCCAGCAGTTGGACGGGACTAAAAGAGACCCAGTACTTC
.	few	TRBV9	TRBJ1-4	CASSPGWVDEKLFF	TGTGCCAGCAGCCCTGGATGGGTAGATGAAAAACTGTTTTTT
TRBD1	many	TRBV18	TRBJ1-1	CASSPGQGINTEAFF	TGTGCCAGCTCCCCAGGACAGGGAATAAACACTGAAGCTTTCTTT
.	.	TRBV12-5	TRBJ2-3	CASGLAGSTDTQYF	TGTGCTAGTGGTTTGGCAGGGAGCACAGATACGCAGTATTTT
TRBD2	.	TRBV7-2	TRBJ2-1	CASSSWTSGTSNEQFF	TGTGCCAGCAGCTCCTGGACCAGCGGGACTTCCAATGAGCAGTTCTTC
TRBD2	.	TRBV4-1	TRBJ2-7	CASSYQAGGDYYEQYF	TGCGCCAGCAGCTACCAAGCGGGAGGGGACTACTACGAGCAGTACTTC
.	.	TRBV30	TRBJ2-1	CAWGPEYNEQFF	TGTGCCTGGGGACCGGAGTACAATGAGCAGTTCTTC
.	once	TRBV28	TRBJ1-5	CASSSAGRGAYSNQPQHF	TGTGCCAGCAGTTCCGCGGGCAGGGGAGCTTATAGCAATCAGCCCCAGCATTTT
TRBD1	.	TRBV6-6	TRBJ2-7	CASSWDRSREQYF	TGTGCCAGCAGTTGGGACAGGTCGCGCGAGCAGTACTTC
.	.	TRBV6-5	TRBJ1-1	CASSYGGVGNTEAFF	TGTGCCAGCAGTTATGGAGGCGTCGGGAACACTGAAGCTTTCTTT
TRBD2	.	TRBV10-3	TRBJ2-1	CAIRGRGGPSYNEQFF	TGTGCCATCAGGGGGAGGGGCGGGCCTTCCTACAATGAGCAGTTCTTC
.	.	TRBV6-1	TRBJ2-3	CASSVEGPTDTQYF	TGTGCCAGCAGTGTGGAGGGGCCCACAGATACGCAGTATTTT
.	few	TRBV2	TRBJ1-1	CASSAQGNTEAFF	TGTGCCAGCAGTGCACAGGGGAACACTGAAGCTTTCTTT
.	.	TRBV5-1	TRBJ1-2	CASSFAVNYGYTF	TGCGCCAGCAGCTTCGCGGTCAACTATGGCTACACCTTC
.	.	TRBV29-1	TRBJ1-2	CSVAYGYTF	TGCAGCGTTGCCTATGGCTACACCTTC
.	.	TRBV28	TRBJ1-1	CASSPPKFF	TGTGCCAGCAGTCCACCGAAGTTCTTT
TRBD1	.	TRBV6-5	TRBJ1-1	CATLRGEGGTEAFF	TGTGCCACCCTCAGGGGGGAAGGAGGCACTGAAGCTTTCTTT
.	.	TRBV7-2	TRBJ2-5	CASSQQRRATQYF	TGTGCCAGCAGCCAACAGCGGAGAGCGACCCAGTACTTC
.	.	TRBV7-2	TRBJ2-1	CASSAQGKGQFF	TGTGCCAGCAGCGCCCAGGGGAAGGGGCAGTTCTTC
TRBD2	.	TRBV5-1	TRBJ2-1	CASRLTSGIVNEQFF	TGCGCCAGCAGGTTGACTAGCGGGATTGTAAATGAGCAGTTCTTC
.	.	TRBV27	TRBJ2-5	CASSLAGRKTQYF	TGTGCCAGCAGTTTAGCAGGGAGGAAGACCCAGTACTTC
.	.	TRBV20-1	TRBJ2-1	CSASDKEQFF	TGCAGTGCTAGCGACAAGGAGCAGTTCTTC
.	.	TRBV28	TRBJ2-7	CASSLGGARAYEQYF	TGTGCCAGCAGTTTGGGGGGGGCTCGCGCCTACGAGCAGTACTTC
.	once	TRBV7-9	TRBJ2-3	CASRSGLTGDTQYF	TGTGCCAGCAGATCAGGACTGACGGGGGATACGCAGTATTTT
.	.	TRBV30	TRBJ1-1	CAWSVKVGTEAFF	TGTGCCTGGAGTGTTAAGGTGGGCACTGAAGCTTTCTTT
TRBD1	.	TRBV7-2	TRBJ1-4	CASSLSGTGGYEKLFF	TGTGCCAGCAGCTTATCGGGGACAGGGGGGTATGAAAAACTGTTTTTT
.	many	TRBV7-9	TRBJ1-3	CASSLGRAGNTIYF	TGTGCCAGCAGCTTAGGGCGGGCTGGAAACACCATATATTTT
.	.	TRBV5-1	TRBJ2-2	CASSRTLVTGELFF	TGCGCCAGCAGTCGGACCCTAGTCACCGGGGAGCTGTTTTTT
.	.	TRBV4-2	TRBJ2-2	CASSQDARQATDTGELFF	TGTGCCAGCAGCCAAGATGCGAGGCAGGCCACCGACACCGGGGAGCTGTTTTTT
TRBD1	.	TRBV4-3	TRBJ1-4	CASSSLTGALEEKLFF	TGCGCCAGCAGCTCGCTGACAGGGGCTCTGGAGGAAAAACTGTTTTTT